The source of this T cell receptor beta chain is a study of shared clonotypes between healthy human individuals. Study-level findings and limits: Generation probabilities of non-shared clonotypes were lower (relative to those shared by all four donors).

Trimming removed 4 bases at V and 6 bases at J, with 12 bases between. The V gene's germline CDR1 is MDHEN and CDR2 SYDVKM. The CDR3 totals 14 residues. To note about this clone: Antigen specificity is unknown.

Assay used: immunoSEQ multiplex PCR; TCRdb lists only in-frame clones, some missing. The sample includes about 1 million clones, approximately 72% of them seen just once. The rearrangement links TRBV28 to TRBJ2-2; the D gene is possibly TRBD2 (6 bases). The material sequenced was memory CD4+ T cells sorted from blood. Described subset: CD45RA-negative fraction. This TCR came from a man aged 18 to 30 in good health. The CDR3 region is CASSSFPGAGELFF. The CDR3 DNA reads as TGTGCCAGCAGTTCCTTCCCGGGAGCCGGGGAGCTGTTTTTT.